Listed here are 27 T cell receptor beta chains from one sample, sequenced in a study of T-cell reconstitution after alpha-beta-depleted transplantation in children. Unique molecular identifiers tagged the TCRbeta library. TCRdb re-derived calls from the PCR reads in MiXCR, one entry per CDR3 protein. The sample includes around 15,000 distinct CDR3 sequences, 4.5% to 6.5% of them seen just once. Sequenced here: PBMCs, sampled before TCRalphabeta/CD19-depleted stem cell transplant. The receptors were gathered from a boy aged 5-17 years with acute lymphoblastic leukemia, due to receive a stem cell transplant.

This clonotype was seen repeatedly, ten times or more. The chain joins TRBV20-1 to TRBJ2-1, with 7 bases matching TRBD2. Germline lookup yields CDR1 DFQATT and CDR2 SNEGSKA (reference sequence). The V and J ends lost 2 bases and 7 bases, in that order; junction bases with no gene match: 8. This CDR3 is 14 amino acids long. The CDR3 spells CSARSPSGKNEQFF. The CDR3 DNA follows: TGCAGTGCTAGATCCCCTAGCGGTAAGAATGAGCAGTTCTTC.

This clonotype was observed at least ten times. In DNA form, the CDR3 reads TGCAGTGCTAGGGGCAGGGGAGATGGCTACACCTTC. Translated, it gives CSARGRGDGYTF. The rearrangement links TRBV20-1 to TRBJ1-2; tentative D call: TRBD1 (6 bases). Deletions cut 3 bases from V and 6 bases from J, with 11 bases between. Germline loops: CDR1 DFQATT, CDR2 SNEGSKA (reference sequence). The CDR3 length is 12 residues.

By sample share, this clonotype is medium-sized. The chain recombines TRBV12-3 or TRBV12-4 with TRBJ1-5; D perhaps matches TRBD1 (6 bases). V was trimmed by 3 bases and J by 4 bases, leaving 10 bases between them. CDR3 length: 14 residues. CDR3 sequence reads: CASSFSQGNQPQHF. The CDR3 coding sequence is TGTGCCAGCAGTTTTTCACAGGGAAATCAGCCCCAGCATTTT.

This clonotype was found many times. The rearrangement joins TRBV18 to TRBJ2-1, with D uncertain. Trimming pared 0 bases from V and 9 bases from J, leaving 9 bases between. CDR1 is KGHSH, CDR2 LQKENI, per germline. The CDR3 has 13 residues. DNA of the CDR3: TGTGCCAGCTCACCACCGGTCTTAGTTGAGCAGTTCTTC. It translates to CASSPPVLVEQFF. Full variable domain (missing parts from reference TRBV18 and TRBJ2-1): NAGVMQNPRHLVRRRGQEARLRCSPMKGHSHVYWYRQLPEEGLKFMVYLQKENIIDESGMPKERFSAEFPKEGPSILRIQQVVRGDSAAYFCASSPPVLVEQFFGPGTRLTVL.

There are many counts of this clonotype. The gene calls are TRBV6-2 or TRBV6-3 and TRBJ1-5; weak D call: TRBD1 (6 bases). The germline V and J ends were trimmed by 2 bases and 6 bases, with 11 bases remaining between them. The germline V gene has CDR1 MNHEY and CDR2 SVGEGT. This CDR3 region has 14 residues. The CDR3 DNA reads TGTGCCAGCAGTTACGAAATAGGGGGTCAGCCCCAGCATTTT. This translates into CASSYEIGGQPQHF.

This clonotype was seen repeatedly, ten times or more. The CDR3 spells CASSEYLQGNSPLHF. CDR3 bases: TGTGCCAGCAGTGAATATTTACAGGGGAATTCACCCCTCCACTTT. The chain is built from TRBV25-1 and TRBJ1-6, with 7 bases lining up with TRBD1. Germline CDR1 reads MGHDK; CDR2 reads SYGVNS. There are 15 residues in the CDR3. With 0 bases clipped from V and 7 bases from J, the junction kept 3 bases outside the gene matches.

The sample holds many counts of this clonotype. The J gene is TRBJ1-2, the V gene TRBV4-2, with D possibly matching TRBD1 (6 bases). V lost 1 base to trimming and J lost 6 bases, with 18 bases between them. This CDR3 spans 16 amino acids. Germline assignment: CDR1 LGHNA and CDR2 YNFKEQ. CDR3 in amino acids: CASSQGISQGLHGYTF. The CDR3 nucleotides read TGTGCCAGCAGCCAAGGAATTAGCCAGGGGTTACATGGCTACACCTTC.

This clonotype came up many times. The chain employs TRBV18 and TRBJ2-2; D ambiguous. Trimming removed 6 bases from V and 0 bases from J, with 14 bases in between. Germline lookup yields CDR1 KGHSH and CDR2 LQKENI. This CDR3 is 16 amino acids long. CDR3 loop: CASSDQWEANTGELFF. The CDR3 nucleotides read TGTGCCAGCTCCGACCAATGGGAAGCGAACACCGGGGAGCTGTTTTTT.

This clonotype was detected ten times or more. The genes are TRBV24-1 and TRBJ2-3; D not certain. V was clipped by 5 bases and J by 2 bases, with 10 bases between them. CDR3 length equals 14 residues. In germline, CDR1 is KGHDR, CDR2 SFDVKD. The CDR3 DNA reads as TGTGCCACCAGTGGTCGGCAGACCACAGATACGCAGTATTTT. It specifies CATSGRQTTDTQYF.

This clonotype was recorded at least ten times. The chain employs TRBV4-2 and TRBJ2-7, with 9 nucleotides matching TRBD2. The length of the CDR3 is 14 residues. The germline CDR1 and CDR2 sequences are LGHNA and YNFKEQ. V lost 2 bases to trimming and J lost 8 bases; unmatched junction nucleotides: 7. CDR3 sequence (DNA): TGTGCCAGCAGCCAACTCGGGACTAGCATCCAGCAGTACTTC. Its translation: CASSQLGTSIQQYF.

Remarks on this clonotype: A much bigger clone sits one base away, suggesting this may be a read error. The V gene is TRBV3-1, the J gene TRBJ2-1, with D unresolved. CDR3 size: 15 residues. CDR1 is LGHDT, CDR2 YNNKEL, per germline (reference sequence). The DNA for the CDR3 is TGTGCCACCAGCATGGACCCCAAACCTTACAATGAGCAGTTCTTC. This codes for CATSMDPKPYNEQFF.

This clonotype has a count of ten or more. V usage is TRBV13 and J usage is TRBJ2-1; D not resolved. The CDR3 consists of 14 residues. Per germline, CDR1 PRHDT and CDR2 FYEKMQ (reference sequence). Trimming removed 5 bases from V and 8 bases from J, with 16 bases in between. In DNA, the CDR3 is TGTGCCAGCAGCCCCCATAGACCCGGAGATGAGCAGTTCTTC. It codes for CASSPHRPGDEQFF.

This clonotype was picked up many times. V and J are TRBV5-1 and TRBJ2-1; 11 bases align to TRBD2. CDR1 is SGHRS and CDR2 is YFSETQ in the germline V gene. CDR3 length equals 16 residues. V gave up 2 bases and J gave up 0 bases; unmatched junction bases: 1. The CDR3 reads CASSLTSGSSYNEQFF. As DNA, the CDR3 is TGCGCCAGCAGCTTAACTAGCGGGAGCTCCTACAATGAGCAGTTCTTC.

Ten or more counts support this clonotype. This chain connects TRBV18 to TRBJ2-7; tentatively, D is TRBD2 (8 bases). CDR1 is KGHSH, CDR2 LQKENI, per germline. V was shortened by 4 bases and J by 0 bases, with 13 bases between the two germline ends. This CDR3 comprises 15 residues. CDR3 sequence: CASSLGRDSSYEQYF. CDR3 coding DNA: TGTGCCAGCTCACTCGGGAGGGACAGCTCCTACGAGCAGTACTTC.

The table lists this clonotype with a few counts. The rearrangement links TRBV12-3 or TRBV12-4 to TRBJ1-5; weak D call: TRBD1 (6 bases). Trimming removed 11 bases at V and 5 bases at J, with 31 bases between. CDR3 size: 18 residues. The CDR3 DNA sequence: TGTGCCTTCAGTTTCCGTCCCCAGGGGAGATTTCGGGATCAGCCCCAGCATTTT. Protein sequence: CAFSFRPQGRFRDQPQHF.

In its sample, this clonotype was seen many times. The chain links TRBV9 to TRBJ2-2; 10 bases agree with TRBD2. The CDR3 runs 15 residues. The V segment lost 3 bases and the J segment 3 bases; nucleotides outside the gene matches: 2. Germline V gene sequence: CDR1 SGDLS, CDR2 YYNGEE. The CDR3 region is CASSATSGDTGELFF. CDR3 DNA sequence: TGTGCCAGCAGCGCAACTAGCGGGGACACCGGGGAGCTGTTTTTT.

This clonotype was counted many times. This chain links TRBV20-1 with TRBJ2-4, with 12 bases that match TRBD2. The CDR3 contains 15 residues. The J segment lost 6 bases and the V segment lost 3 bases, leaving 6 bases of the junction unmatched. Germline-derived CDR1 and CDR2 are DFQATT and SNEGSKA (reference sequence). This CDR3 reads CSASASGRAPNIQYF. The CDR3 nucleotides read TGCAGTGCTAGTGCTAGCGGGAGGGCCCCAAACATTCAGTACTTC.

There are many counts of this clonotype. The genes are TRBV4-3 and TRBJ2-3; D is ambiguous. In germline, CDR1 is LGHNA, CDR2 YSLEER. Trimming removed 0 bases from V and 2 bases from J, with 9 bases in between. The CDR3 covers 15 residues. The CDR3 nucleotides are TGCGCCAGCAGCCAAGATACGGGCTCCACAGATACGCAGTATTTT. Its protein product is CASSQDTGSTDTQYF.

This clonotype was seen a few times. The chain uses TRBV7-6 and TRBJ2-1; 8 nucleotides agree with TRBD1. V was clipped by 6 bases and J by 6 bases; unmatched bases: 19. Germline V lookup: CDR1 SGHVS, CDR2 FNYEAQ. The CDR3 is 18 amino acids. DNA for the CDR3: TGTGCCAGCAGTGGAACAGGGGGATCTTTTACGGGGATCAATGAGCAGTTCTTC. It specifies CASSGTGGSFTGINEQFF.

The genes are TRBV28 and TRBJ2-2, with no clear D. V was trimmed by 8 bases and J by 3 bases, leaving 4 bases between them. The CDR3 covers 11 residues. Germline loops: CDR1 MDHEN, CDR2 SYDVKM. DNA of the CDR3: TGTGCCAGCGGTGACACCGGGGAGCTGTTTTTT. The encoded protein is CASGDTGELFF.

This clonotype was counted ten times or more. This chain joins TRBV20-1 and TRBJ2-7; 9 bases map to TRBD2. The CDR3 totals 15 residues. With V trimmed by 6 bases and J by 3 bases, 12 bases remained unmatched. The germline gives CDR1 DFQATT, CDR2 SNEGSKA (reference sequence). The CDR3 region is CSARTIAGDSYEQYF. The DNA of the CDR3 is TGCAGTGCCAGGACTATAGCGGGAGATAGCTACGAGCAGTACTTC.

This clonotype was counted at least ten times. The rearrangement uses TRBV6-1 and TRBJ2-7, with 9 bases fitting TRBD1. This CDR3 contains 13 residues. The germline V gene has CDR1 MNHNS and CDR2 SASEGT. J gave up 6 bases and V 5 bases, and 5 bases lay outside the gene matches. CDR3 loop: CASSKGQGGEQYF. The CDR3 DNA reads as TGTGCCAGCAGTAAGGGACAGGGCGGCGAGCAGTACTTC.

This clonotype ranks as large. The genes are TRBV7-6 and TRBJ2-7; D gene unclear. The CDR3 sequence is 11 residues long. V was cut by 4 bases and J by 5 bases, with 6 bases left in between. Germline V gene data show CDR1 as SGHVS and CDR2 as FNYEAQ. CDR3 sequence reads: CASSSFNEQYF. CDR3 DNA sequence: TGTGCCAGCAGCTCCTTCAACGAGCAGTACTTC.

This clonotype was picked up many times. The V and J genes are TRBV15 and TRBJ2-2, with D maybe TRBD1 (6 bases). The CDR3 has 16 residues. The V gene's germline CDR1 is LNHNV and CDR2 YYDKDF (reference sequence). V was trimmed by 1 base and J by 6 bases, leaving 15 bases between them. Here the CDR3 DNA reads TGTGCCACCAGCAGAGTGCGTCCCGAGGGGGCCGGGGAGCTGTTTTTT. It codes for CATSRVRPEGAGELFF.

This clonotype showed up many times. The rearrangement links TRBV2 to TRBJ2-7, with 9 bases aligning to TRBD1. From germline, CDR1 is SNHLY and CDR2 FYNNEI. Trimming removed 3 bases from V and 5 bases from J; junction bases left unmatched: 5. CDR3 length: 14 amino acids. CDR3 amino acids: CASSEGTGYDEQYF. In nucleotides, the CDR3 is TGTGCCAGCAGTGAGGGGACAGGGTATGACGAGCAGTACTTC.

This clonotype was seen a handful of times. This rearrangement joins TRBV13 to TRBJ2-7; D possibly corresponds to TRBD2 (6 bases). This CDR3 is 13 amino acids long. Trimming took 5 bases from V and 6 from J, leaving 14 bases between them. CDR1 and CDR2 (germline): PRHDT, FYEKMQ (reference sequence). As DNA, the CDR3 is TGTGCCAGCAGCCCTAGACTAGAAGTCGAGCAGTACTTC. This translates into CASSPRLEVEQYF. Using reference TRBV13 and TRBJ2-7 for the parts outside the CDR3, the full variable domain is AAGVIQSPRHLIKEKRETATLKCYPIPRHDTVYWYQQGPGQDPQFLISFYEKMQSDKGSIPDRFSAQQFSDYHSELNMSSLELGDSALYFCASSPRLEVEQYFGPGTRLTVT.

This clonotype was recorded at least ten times. V is TRBV5-5 and J is TRBJ1-5; the D is unclear. The germline V gene has CDR1 SGHKS and CDR2 YYEKEE (reference sequence). The V end lost 2 bases, the J end lost 7 bases, and 13 bases lay between the germline ends. There are 14 residues in the CDR3. This CDR3 is CASSFTGAEQPQHF. The CDR3 bases are TGTGCCAGCAGCTTTACCGGAGCGGAGCAGCCCCAGCATTTT.